The rows below give T cell receptor beta chains drawn from one sample of a study of T cells after yellow fever vaccination. TCRdb re-analysed the 5' RACE reads in MiXCR, keeping a single row per CDR3 protein. The repertoire holds 550,000 to 750,000 distinct CDR3 sequences, with less than 15% as singletons. Sequenced here: PBMCs, sampled on the day of the yellow fever booster vaccination. All receptors come from a man aged 30 to 45 who received the YFV17D yellow fever vaccine. CDR3s include the opening cysteine and the closing phenylalanine or tryptophan. A D gene is named only where the DNA matches it firmly. Size is omitted from some rows. Given values are once, few, many or a class for expanded clones.

TRBJ2-1 TRBV7-9 . TRBD2 CASSLGGDRLAGNEQFF TGTGCCAGCAGCTTAGGGGGGGATCGGCTAGCGGGCAATGAGCAGTTCTTC
TRBJ1-1 TRBV7-2 . . CASSLQGSSAFF TGTGCCAGCAGCTTACAGGGAAGCTCGGCTTTCTTT
TRBJ1-2 TRBV7-2 few TRBD1 CASSQKGGVDYGYTF TGTGCCAGCAGCCAAAAAGGGGGCGTAGACTATGGCTACACCTTC
TRBJ1-2 TRBV12-3/TRBV12-4 few . CASSHLGGNGYTF TGTGCCAGCAGCCACCTGGGCGGGAATGGCTACACCTTC
TRBJ2-1 TRBV9 . TRBD2 CASSALLAGVNEQFF TGTGCCAGCAGCGCCCTGCTAGCGGGAGTCAATGAGCAGTTCTTC
TRBJ1-5 TRBV11-2 . . CASSPATAPYSNQPQHF TGTGCCAGCAGCCCGGCGACAGCCCCATATAGCAATCAGCCCCAGCATTTT
TRBJ2-7 TRBV19 few TRBD1 CASSMRTGREQYF TGTGCCAGTAGTATGCGGACAGGGAGGGAGCAGTACTTC
TRBJ2-3 TRBV24-1 few . CATSDARKSTDTQYF TGTGCCACCAGTGATGCCAGGAAAAGCACAGATACGCAGTATTTT
TRBJ1-1 TRBV6-1 . . CASSEMSTEAFF TGTGCCAGCAGTGAAATGTCCACTGAAGCTTTCTTT
TRBJ2-7 TRBV10-3 many TRBD2 CAIRGVAGGKEQYF TGTGCCATCAGGGGTGTAGCGGGAGGGAAAGAGCAGTACTTC
TRBJ1-5 TRBV12-5 few . CASGQLQPQHF TGTGCTAGTGGCCAACTTCAGCCCCAGCATTTT
TRBJ2-2 TRBV30 few . CAWSVGRELFF TGTGCCTGGAGTGTGGGCAGGGAGCTGTTTTTT